These 24 T cell receptor beta chains share one sample of origin, sequenced in a study of graft-versus-host responses after intestinal transplantation. Data came from immunoSEQ multiplex PCR; TCRdb stores just in-frame clones and leaves some out. The sample lists about 24,000 clones; approximately 83% were seen once. This sample comprised PBMCs, obtained just over 450 days after intestinal transplant. These receptors came from a human patient who received an intestinal transplant, so some T cells may come from the graft donor.

The V gene is TRBV11-2, the J gene TRBJ2-5; no reliable D call. Germline V gene sequence: CDR1 SGHAT, CDR2 FQNNGV. The germline V and J ends were trimmed by 5 bases and 7 bases, with 14 bases remaining between them. This CDR3 has 13 residues. The CDR3 DNA reads TGTGCCAGCAGCACTACACGGCACGGGACCCAGTACTTC. It yields the protein CASSTTRHGTQYF.

The genes are TRBV4-1 and TRBJ1-2, with unresolved D. Germline V gives CDR1 MGHRA, CDR2 YSYEKL. The CDR3 runs 16 residues. Trimming left V 1 base short and J 3 bases short, with 15 bases between. In DNA form, the CDR3 reads TGCGCCAGCAGCCAAGTTGGGCGGCAAGAGTACTATGGCTACACCTTC. Encoded protein: CASSQVGRQEYYGYTF.

This sequence joins TRBV27 and TRBJ1-2; a possible D gene is TRBD1 (5 bases). V shed 5 bases and J shed 3 bases, with 16 bases lying between them. Germline assignment: CDR1 MNHEY and CDR2 SMNVEV (reference sequence). This CDR3 is built from 15 residues. CDR3 coding DNA: TGTGCCAGCAGTAGCGTACGGGCAGGGCACTATGGCTACACCTTC. Encoded protein: CASSSVRAGHYGYTF.

The rearrangement uses TRBV4-2 and TRBJ1-2, with 8 bases matching TRBD1. Germline V lookup: CDR1 LGHNA, CDR2 YNFKEQ. J was trimmed by 3 bases and V by 4 bases; bases with no gene match: 7. The CDR3 has 15 amino acids. CDR3 protein: CASSPHDRGDYGYTF. CDR3 DNA sequence: TGTGCCAGCAGCCCACACGACAGGGGCGACTATGGCTACACCTTC.

The rearrangement uses TRBV29-1 and TRBJ1-4; 7 bases are a match to TRBD1. The CDR3 extends over 15 amino acids. V trimming: 4 bases; J trimming: 6 bases; junction bases outside the gene matches: 11. Germline V gene lookup returns CDR1 SQVTM and CDR2 ANQGSEA. The CDR3 bases are TGCAGCGTTGTGGGGCACAGGGGAAGGCATGAAAAACTGTTTTTT. Translation gives CSVVGHRGRHEKLFF.

The chain combines TRBV9 with TRBJ2-1; 12 positions match TRBD2. Losses at the gene ends were 4 bases for V and 2 bases for J; bases not matched to a gene: 4. The CDR3 has 16 residues. CDR1 is SGDLS and CDR2 is YYNGEE in the germline V gene. The CDR3 loop is CASSPTSGSTYNEQFF. In nucleotides, the CDR3 is TGTGCCAGCAGCCCGACTAGCGGGAGTACCTACAATGAGCAGTTCTTC.

V is TRBV13 and J is TRBJ2-5; no definite D call. The CDR3 has 13 amino acids. Trimming pared 1 base from V and 4 bases from J, leaving 7 bases between. Per germline, CDR1 PRHDT and CDR2 FYEKMQ (reference sequence). CDR3 sequence: CASSLEDGETQYF. For the CDR3, the DNA is TGTGCCAGCAGCTTAGAGGACGGAGAGACCCAGTACTTC.

V gene TRBV30 combines with J gene TRBJ2-3; TRBD2 matches 10 bases. Germline CDR1 reads GTSNPN; CDR2 reads SVGIG (reference sequence). Unmatched junction bases numbered 2, after V lost 3 bases and J lost 5 bases. The CDR3 is made up of 13 amino acids. The CDR3 region has the DNA TGTGCCTGGAGACTAGCGGGGCAAGATACGCAGTATTTT. Translation: CAWRLAGQDTQYF.

The chain combines TRBV2 with TRBJ2-1; D uncertain. The germline V gene encodes CDR1 SNHLY and CDR2 FYNNEI. The CDR3 has 12 residues. V was pared by 1 base and J by 6 bases, with 4 bases between. The CDR3 region is CASSEGTNEQFF. The CDR3 DNA reads as TGTGCCAGCAGTGAAGGTACCAATGAGCAGTTCTTC.

The genes are TRBV6-1 and TRBJ1-3; D gene ambiguous. V lost 5 bases and J lost 0, with 11 bases in between. Germline CDR1 is MNHNS and CDR2 is SASEGT. The CDR3 has 15 residues. DNA for the CDR3: TGTGCCAGCAGTCAAACAGAGTACTCTGGAAACACCATATATTTT. Its protein is CASSQTEYSGNTIYF.

V usage is TRBV2 and J usage is TRBJ1-4; D is undetermined. In germline, CDR1 is SNHLY, CDR2 FYNNEI. This CDR3 has 13 residues. Trimming took off 0 bases at V and 10 bases at J, with 9 bases between the two ends. CDR3: CASSEAPIGKLFF. DNA of the CDR3: TGTGCCAGCAGTGAAGCGCCAATTGGAAAACTGTTTTTT.

The chain is built from TRBV19 and TRBJ2-5, with 9 bases matching TRBD2. Per germline, CDR1 LNHDA and CDR2 SQIVND (reference sequence). The CDR3 length is 15 residues. Losses at the gene ends were 5 bases for V and 7 bases for J; bases not matched to a gene: 11. CDR3 region: CASSRVAGAGGTQYF. The CDR3 nucleotides are TGTGCCAGTAGTCGGGTAGCGGGAGCCGGGGGGACCCAGTACTTC.

The chain carries TRBV6-1 and TRBJ2-3; 7 bases line up with TRBD2. The J segment lost 3 bases and the V segment lost 5 bases, leaving 8 bases of the junction unmatched. The CDR3 has 15 residues. CDR1 and CDR2 (germline): MNHNS, SASEGT. CDR3 coding DNA: TGTGCCAGCAGTCCTTTAGCGGGTGGGACAGATACGCAGTATTTT. Its translation is CASSPLAGGTDTQYF.

This chain uses TRBV7-9 with TRBJ2-7; maybe TRBD1 (6 bases). V was shortened by 3 bases and J by 7 bases, with 13 bases between the two germline ends. The CDR3 spans 13 residues. Germline V lookup: CDR1 SEHNR, CDR2 FQNEAQ (reference sequence). The DNA for the CDR3 is TGTGCCAGCAGCTTTATACAGGGCGGGGAGCAGTACTTC. This gives the protein CASSFIQGGEQYF.

This CDR3 is CASSLLAVQETQYF. In nucleotides, the CDR3 is TGTGCCAGCAGTCTCCTAGCAGTACAAGAGACCCAGTACTTC. The rearrangement links TRBV28 to TRBJ2-5; a possible D gene is TRBD2 (5 bases). Trimming shortened V by 5 bases and J by 2 bases, and 12 bases separated the two germline ends. CDR3 size: 14 residues. CDR1 MDHEN and CDR2 SYDVKM come from the germline V gene.

The gene calls are TRBV2 and TRBJ1-5; possibly TRBD1 for D (5 bases). The CDR3 sequence is 14 residues long. Trimming took 3 bases from V and 7 from J, leaving 13 bases between them. Germline V lookup: CDR1 SNHLY, CDR2 FYNNEI. CDR3 sequence (DNA): TGTGCCAGCAGTGAGGGGCAGCGCCGACAGCCCCAGCATTTT. Its translation: CASSEGQRRQPQHF. Combining the CDR3 with reference TRBV2 and TRBJ1-5 gives the whole variable domain EPEVTQTPSHQVTQMGQEVILRCVPISNHLYFYWYRQILGQKVEFLVSFYNNEISEKSEIFDDQFSVERPDGSNFTLKIRSTKLEDSAMYFCASSEGQRRQPQHFGDGTRLSIL.

This clone has just one count. V gene TRBV28 combines with J gene TRBJ1-4; 7 bases map to TRBD1. V dropped 5 bases and J dropped 2; count of bases not matched to a gene: 8. In germline, CDR1 is MDHEN, CDR2 SYDVKM. This CDR3 has 16 amino acids. CDR3 sequence: CASSQTGVGTNEKLFF. CDR3 sequence (DNA): TGTGCCAGCAGTCAAACAGGGGTAGGGACTAATGAAAAACTGTTTTTT.

This clone was counted once. The chain uses TRBV29-1 and TRBJ2-2; 7 bases match TRBD1. CDR1 and CDR2 (germline): SQVTM, ANQGSEA. V shed 4 bases and J 7 bases; nucleotides not matched to a gene: 12. This CDR3 is 15 amino acids long. The CDR3 reads CSVVSAQGSIGELFF. For the CDR3, the DNA is TGCAGCGTTGTTTCAGCACAGGGGTCGATCGGGGAGCTGTTTTTT.

The chain joins TRBV2 to TRBJ1-1; no firm D call. Germline loops: CDR1 SNHLY, CDR2 FYNNEI. Trimming stripped 0 bases from V and 4 bases from J, with 9 bases between. The CDR3 is 14 amino acids. The DNA for the CDR3 is TGTGCCAGCAGTGAAGCGCTTCCGGGCACTGAAGCTTTCTTT. Its translation: CASSEALPGTEAFF.

This chain joins TRBV4-2 and TRBJ2-5; 11 positions match TRBD2. J was trimmed by 8 bases and V by 0 bases; bases with no gene match: 8. CDR1 LGHNA and CDR2 YNFKEQ come from the germline V gene. This CDR3 spans 16 amino acids. The CDR3 region has the DNA TGTGCCAGCAGCCAAGATATAACTAGCGGGAGCAACACCCAGTACTTC. Its translation is CASSQDITSGSNTQYF.

The chain combines TRBV10-2 with TRBJ1-1; maybe TRBD1 (5 bases). The CDR3 has 13 amino acids. Germline CDR1 WSHSY, CDR2 SAAADI. V lost 2 bases, J lost 1 base, and 5 bases lay in between. The CDR3 bases are TGCGCCAGCAGTGAGGGACAGAACACTGAAGCTTTCTTT. Translating it yields CASSEGQNTEAFF.

This chain connects TRBV11-2 to TRBJ2-5; D remains unclear. With 3 bases removed from V and 3 bases from J, the gap between germline ends came to 8 bases. From germline, CDR1 is SGHAT and CDR2 FQNNGV. This CDR3 spans 13 amino acids. DNA for the CDR3: TGTGCCAGCAGCTTCGAGTTAAAAGAGACCCAGTACTTC. Protein: CASSFELKETQYF.

The chain links TRBV10-3 to TRBJ2-1; D not resolved. The CDR3 length is 14 residues. Germline-derived CDR1 and CDR2 are ENHRY and SYGVKD. Trimming shortened V by 6 bases and J by 0 bases, and 9 bases separated the two germline ends. CDR3 nucleotide sequence: TGTGCCATCAGCACCATGAGCTCCTACAATGAGCAGTTCTTC. Protein sequence: CAISTMSSYNEQFF.

This clone was recorded only once. The V and J genes are TRBV4-1 and TRBJ1-1; possible D gene TRBD1, 6 bases. In germline, CDR1 is MGHRA, CDR2 YSYEKL. The CDR3 consists of 16 residues. Trimming pared 4 bases from V and 6 bases from J, leaving 21 bases between. The CDR3: CASSLEAGVAFAEAFF. Here the CDR3 DNA reads TGCGCCAGCAGCCTCGAGGCAGGGGTGGCCTTCGCTGAAGCTTTCTTT.